The rows below give T cell receptor beta chains drawn from one sample of a study of spatial heterogeneity in lung cancer. TCRdb reprocessed the 5' RACE reads via MiXCR and lists one record per CDR3 protein. This table holds under 15,000 distinct CDR3 sequences, roughly an eighth found once. The starting material was PBMCs, obtained at surgery. Receptors originate from a female donor with early-stage non-small cell lung cancer. CDR3s include the opening cysteine and the closing phenylalanine or tryptophan. A D gene is named only where the DNA matches it firmly. Clone size is given for some rows only: seen once, a few or many times, or a class if the clone is expanded.

size: NA
V: TRBV2
D: NA
J: TRBJ2-7
length: 11
DNA: TGTGCCAGCAGTGTCCGGTACGAGCAGTACTTC
CDR3: CASSVRYEQYF

size: many
V: TRBV7-2
D: NA
J: TRBJ1-1
length: 14
DNA: TGTGCCAGCAGCTTAATCGCAGTGAACACTGAAGCTTTCTTT
CDR3: CASSLIAVNTEAFF

size: medium-sized
V: TRBV18
D: NA
J: TRBJ2-4
length: 17
DNA: TGTGCCAGCTCCGGGGCGGGGGACACTCTCGCCAAAAACATTCAGTACTTC
CDR3: CASSGAGDTLAKNIQYF

size: medium-sized
V: TRBV7-9
D: NA
J: TRBJ2-2
length: 15
DNA: TGTGCCAGCAGCCCCCTGCGGGGACACACCGGGGAGCTGTTTTTT
CDR3: CASSPLRGHTGELFF

size: many
V: TRBV19
D: TRBD1
J: TRBJ1-5
length: 15
DNA: TGTGCCAGTAGGACCGACAGGGGCTACAATCAGCCCCAGCATTTT
CDR3: CASRTDRGYNQPQHF

size: many
V: TRBV20-1
D: TRBD2
J: TRBJ2-2
length: 16
DNA: TGCAGTGCTAGAGATCTGACTAGCGTGGACACCGGGGAGCTGTTTTTT
CDR3: CSARDLTSVDTGELFF

size: NA
V: TRBV19
D: NA
J: TRBJ2-1
length: 16
DNA: TGTGCCAGTAGTATTCCAGCCAGGGCCTCCTACAATGAGCAGTTCTTC
CDR3: CASSIPARASYNEQFF

size: many
V: TRBV6-2/TRBV6-3
D: TRBD1
J: TRBJ1-1
length: 18
DNA: TGTGCCAGCAGTAACCCACAGGGGACCGTTGGTATGAACACTGAAGCTTTCTTT
CDR3: CASSNPQGTVGMNTEAFF

size: many
V: TRBV7-2
D: TRBD2
J: TRBJ2-3
length: 15
DNA: TGTGCCAGCATCATTCTAGCGGGGGGCGCGGATACGCAGTATTTT
CDR3: CASIILAGGADTQYF

size: many
V: TRBV14
D: TRBD2
J: TRBJ2-1
length: 13
DNA: TGTGCCAGCAGCCTACTAGCGTTTAATGAGCAGTTCTTC
CDR3: CASSLLAFNEQFF

size: medium-sized
V: TRBV7-2
D: NA
J: TRBJ2-3
length: 15
DNA: TGTGCCAGCAGCTTAGATTCTGGAAGCACAGATACGCAGTATTTT
CDR3: CASSLDSGSTDTQYF

size: many
V: TRBV5-6
D: NA
J: TRBJ2-1
length: 13
DNA: TGTGCCAGCGCGCAGGATCCTTACAATGAGCAGTTCTTC
CDR3: CASAQDPYNEQFF

size: NA
V: TRBV28
D: NA
J: TRBJ2-3
length: 15
DNA: TGTGCCAGCAGTCGGGACATTCCTAGCACAGATACGCAGTATTTT
CDR3: CASSRDIPSTDTQYF

size: NA
V: TRBV7-6
D: TRBD1
J: TRBJ2-7
length: 15
DNA: TGTGCCAGCAGCTTCCGTCAGGGGGCCTGGGACGAGCAGTACTTC
CDR3: CASSFRQGAWDEQYF

size: many
V: TRBV7-3
D: TRBD2
J: TRBJ2-1
length: 15
DNA: TGTGCCAGCAGCTGGGGACTAGCGGGAGGTTCTGAGCAGTTCTTC
CDR3: CASSWGLAGGSEQFF

size: many
V: TRBV7-9
D: NA
J: TRBJ1-2
length: 15
DNA: TGTGCCAGCAGCTCGCACCAGGGACTTCTCTATGGCTACACCTTC
CDR3: CASSSHQGLLYGYTF

size: medium-sized
V: TRBV18
D: NA
J: TRBJ2-7
length: 14
DNA: TGTGCCAGCTCACCGTTTGGGGAGTCCTACGAGCAGTACTTC
CDR3: CASSPFGESYEQYF

size: many
V: TRBV7-8
D: NA
J: TRBJ2-3
length: 16
DNA: TGTGCCAGCAGCTTAGTGGGCGGGGTTAGCACAGATACGCAGTATTTT
CDR3: CASSLVGGVSTDTQYF

size: NA
V: TRBV29-1
D: NA
J: TRBJ1-2
length: 13
DNA: TGCAGCGTTGAAGATACATTCTCCTATGGCTACACCTTC
CDR3: CSVEDTFSYGYTF

size: many
V: TRBV7-2
D: TRBD2
J: TRBJ2-5
length: 16
DNA: TGTGCCAGCAGCATAGGGGGACTAGCGGGAGTAGAGACCCAGTACTTC
CDR3: CASSIGGLAGVETQYF

size: many
V: TRBV19
D: TRBD1
J: TRBJ1-5
length: 16
DNA: TGTGCCAGTAGTCGGGGACAGGGGGTAAGCAATCAGCCCCAGCATTTT
CDR3: CASSRGQGVSNQPQHF

size: many
V: TRBV7-2
D: NA
J: TRBJ2-5
length: 15
DNA: TGTGCCAGCAGCTTACTTATAGTGAAGGGGGAGACCCAGTACTTC
CDR3: CASSLLIVKGETQYF

size: medium-sized
V: TRBV7-2
D: TRBD2
J: TRBJ2-7
length: 16
DNA: TGTGCCAGCAGCTTAGTACCAGCGGGGGGAACCTACGAGCAGTACTTC
CDR3: CASSLVPAGGTYEQYF

size: many
V: TRBV2
D: NA
J: TRBJ1-2
length: 14
DNA: TGTGCCAGCAGTGAAGAGGAGACATTGTATGGCTACACCTTC
CDR3: CASSEEETLYGYTF

size: medium-sized
V: TRBV2
D: TRBD1
J: TRBJ2-7
length: 13
DNA: TGTGCCAGCAACCTCGGACAGGGGTTCGAGCAGTACTTC
CDR3: CASNLGQGFEQYF

size: medium-sized
V: TRBV5-1
D: NA
J: TRBJ2-7
length: 14
DNA: TGCGCCAGCAGCTTTGGGGACTTAACCTACGAGCAGTACTTC
CDR3: CASSFGDLTYEQYF

size: medium-sized
V: TRBV9
D: NA
J: TRBJ2-4
length: 14
DNA: TGTGCCAGCAGCCAATCCATGGCCAAAAACATTCAGTACTTC
CDR3: CASSQSMAKNIQYF

size: medium-sized
V: TRBV28
D: NA
J: TRBJ1-1
length: 12
DNA: TGTGCCAGCAAAGTGAGGGACACTGAAGCTTTCTTT
CDR3: CASKVRDTEAFF

size: many
V: TRBV7-8
D: NA
J: TRBJ2-2
length: 18
DNA: TGTGCCAGCACCGACCTAAAGGGGGGCGCTGGTAAAACCGGGGAGCTGTTTTTT
CDR3: CASTDLKGGAGKTGELFF

size: medium-sized
V: TRBV7-8
D: TRBD1
J: TRBJ2-7
length: 13
DNA: TGTGCCAGCAGCCTGCTACAGGGGACCGAGCAGTACTTC
CDR3: CASSLLQGTEQYF

size: medium-sized
V: TRBV29-1
D: NA
J: TRBJ2-2
length: 15
DNA: TGCAGCGTTCAACCCCAGGGGTTCAACACCGGGGAGCTGTTTTTT
CDR3: CSVQPQGFNTGELFF

size: medium-sized
V: TRBV20-1
D: TRBD2
J: TRBJ2-7
length: 16
DNA: TGCAGTGCTAGTGGGACTAGCGGGGGATTCTCCTACGAGCAGTACTTC
CDR3: CSASGTSGGFSYEQYF

size: once
V: TRBV7-2
D: TRBD1
J: TRBJ1-6
length: 16
DNA: TGTGCCAGCAGCTTAGGCGTAGGGGGCAGGAATTCACCCCTCCACTTT
CDR3: CASSLGVGGRNSPLHF

size: medium-sized
V: TRBV29-1
D: NA
J: TRBJ2-5
length: 12
DNA: TGCAGCGTTAACCAGGCGGGCGAGACCCAGTACTTC
CDR3: CSVNQAGETQYF

size: many
V: TRBV6-5
D: NA
J: TRBJ1-2
length: 13
DNA: TGTGCCAGCACCTTCGACAGTCGGTACGGCTACACCTTC
CDR3: CASTFDSRYGYTF

size: medium-sized
V: TRBV29-1
D: TRBD1
J: TRBJ2-7
length: 12
DNA: TGCAGCGCCAGGGACAGTACCTACGAGCAGTACTTC
CDR3: CSARDSTYEQYF

size: many
V: TRBV18
D: NA
J: TRBJ2-7
length: 13
DNA: TGTGCCAGCTCCCCCTTGGGTGCCCAGGAGCAGTACTTC
CDR3: CASSPLGAQEQYF

size: many
V: TRBV7-2
D: NA
J: TRBJ1-2
length: 16
DNA: TGTGCCAGCAGCTCGGCCGCAGGGTATAAGGACTATGGCTACACCTTC
CDR3: CASSSAAGYKDYGYTF

size: many
V: TRBV10-1
D: NA
J: TRBJ1-1
length: 14
DNA: TGCGCCAGCAGTGAGTCGGGAGGAGAAGCTGAAGCTTTCTTT
CDR3: CASSESGGEAEAFF

size: many
V: TRBV14
D: NA
J: TRBJ2-7
length: 13
DNA: TGTGCCAGCAGCCGGGGGGTAGGGGTCGAGCAGTACTTC
CDR3: CASSRGVGVEQYF

size: few
V: TRBV5-1
D: TRBD1
J: TRBJ1-2
length: 15
DNA: TGCGCCAGCAGCTTGGAGGGGACAGGGAACTATGGCTACACCTTC
CDR3: CASSLEGTGNYGYTF

size: medium-sized
V: TRBV7-9
D: NA
J: TRBJ1-6
length: 14
DNA: TGTGCCAGCAGCTTAGCACAGGGAGCCTCACCCCTCCACTTT
CDR3: CASSLAQGASPLHF

size: medium-sized
V: TRBV20-1
D: NA
J: TRBJ2-7
length: 11
DNA: TGCAGTGCTAGACTAGGGCGCGAGCAGTACTTC
CDR3: CSARLGREQYF

size: many
V: TRBV7-2
D: NA
J: TRBJ2-1
length: 13
DNA: TGTGCCAGCAGCTTAATGGGAGACAATGAGCAGTTCTTC
CDR3: CASSLMGDNEQFF

size: medium-sized
V: TRBV5-1
D: TRBD1
J: TRBJ2-1
length: 15
DNA: TGCGCCAGCAGCTTGTCCGGGACAGCCTACAATGAGCAGTTCTTC
CDR3: CASSLSGTAYNEQFF